The following is a T cell receptor beta chain sequence with its context. Its antigen is as yet unknown. The data stem from a study of T cells expressing NK-cell markers. The germline gives CDR1 SGHDT, CDR2 YYEEEE. This CDR3 comprises 16 residues. Study-level results: The study did not resolve the HCMV specificity of expanded NKG2C+ T cell clones. In over 5 donors, dominant CD3+CD56+NKG2C+ clonotypes ranked among the top 10 CD8+ clonotypes.

TCRdb re-called the 5' RACE reads and gives one entry per CDR3 protein, without DNA. The sample has 300,000 to 500,000 distinct CDR3 sequences; the top ten hold approximately 11%. This sequence joins TRBV5-6 and TRBJ2-6. Sequenced material: blood T cells: a sorted CD56 or NKG2C T cell subset, CD4+ or CD8+ T cells, or bulk PBMC T cells (not recorded which). The receptor was isolated from a woman aged 50 to 60 in good health. The CDR3 region is CASSLGSLTGANVLTF. The whole variable domain, filled in from reference TRBV5-6 and TRBJ2-6, reads DAGVTQSPTHLIKTRGQQVTLRCSPKSGHDTVSWYQQALGQGPQFIFQYYEEEERQRGNFPDRFSGHQFPNYSSELNVNALLLGDSALYLCASSLGSLTGANVLTFGAGSRLTVL.